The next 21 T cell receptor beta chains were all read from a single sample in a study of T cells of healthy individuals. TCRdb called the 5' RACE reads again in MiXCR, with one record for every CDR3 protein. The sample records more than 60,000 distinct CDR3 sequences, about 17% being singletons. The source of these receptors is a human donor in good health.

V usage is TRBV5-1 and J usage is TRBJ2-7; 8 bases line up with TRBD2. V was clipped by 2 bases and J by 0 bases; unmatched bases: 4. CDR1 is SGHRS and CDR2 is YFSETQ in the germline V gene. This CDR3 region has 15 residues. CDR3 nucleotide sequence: TGCGCCAGCAGCTTCCAGCGGGAGAGCTCCTACGAGCAGTACTTC. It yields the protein CASSFQRESSYEQYF.

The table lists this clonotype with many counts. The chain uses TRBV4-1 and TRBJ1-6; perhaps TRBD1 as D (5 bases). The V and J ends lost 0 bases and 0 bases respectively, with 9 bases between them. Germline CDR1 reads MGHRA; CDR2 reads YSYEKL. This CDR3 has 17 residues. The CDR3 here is CASSQEGVFSYNSPLHF. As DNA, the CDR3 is TGCGCCAGCAGCCAAGAAGGGGTGTTCTCCTATAATTCACCCCTCCACTTT.

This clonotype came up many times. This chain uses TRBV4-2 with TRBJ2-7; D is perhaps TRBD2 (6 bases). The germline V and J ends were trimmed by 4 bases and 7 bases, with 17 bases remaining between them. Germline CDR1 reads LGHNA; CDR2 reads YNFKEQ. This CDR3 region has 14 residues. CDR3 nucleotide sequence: TGTGCCAGCAGCCTCCGGGACTCTCAGCGGGAGCAGTACTTC. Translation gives CASSLRDSQREQYF.

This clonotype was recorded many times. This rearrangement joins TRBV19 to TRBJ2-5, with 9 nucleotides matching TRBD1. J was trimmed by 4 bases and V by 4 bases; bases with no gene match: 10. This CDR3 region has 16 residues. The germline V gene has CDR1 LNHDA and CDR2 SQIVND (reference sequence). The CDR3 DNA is TGTGCCAGTAGTAGTTGGGACAGGGCCATGGGAGAGACCCAGTACTTC. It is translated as CASSSWDRAMGETQYF.

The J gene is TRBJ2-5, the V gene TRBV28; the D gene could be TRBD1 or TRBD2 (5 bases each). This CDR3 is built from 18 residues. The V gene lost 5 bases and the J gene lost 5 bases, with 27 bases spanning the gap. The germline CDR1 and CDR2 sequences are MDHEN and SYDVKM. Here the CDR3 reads CASSTSGAPVKVGETQYF. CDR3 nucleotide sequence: TGTGCCAGCAGTACCTCCGGGGCACCGGTAAAGGTTGGGGAGACCCAGTACTTC.

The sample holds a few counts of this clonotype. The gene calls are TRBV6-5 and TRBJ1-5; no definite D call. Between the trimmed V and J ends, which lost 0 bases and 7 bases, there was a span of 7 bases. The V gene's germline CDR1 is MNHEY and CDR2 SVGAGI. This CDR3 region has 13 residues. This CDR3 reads CASSYSVGQPQHF. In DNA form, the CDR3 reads TGTGCCAGCAGTTACTCCGTCGGACAGCCCCAGCATTTT.

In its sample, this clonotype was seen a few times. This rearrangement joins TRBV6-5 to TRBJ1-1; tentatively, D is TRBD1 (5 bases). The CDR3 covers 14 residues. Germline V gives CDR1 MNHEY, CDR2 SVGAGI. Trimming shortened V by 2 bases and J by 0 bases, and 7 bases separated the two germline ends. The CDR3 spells CASSYGGMNTEAFF. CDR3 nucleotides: TGTGCCAGCAGTTACGGGGGAATGAACACTGAAGCTTTCTTT.

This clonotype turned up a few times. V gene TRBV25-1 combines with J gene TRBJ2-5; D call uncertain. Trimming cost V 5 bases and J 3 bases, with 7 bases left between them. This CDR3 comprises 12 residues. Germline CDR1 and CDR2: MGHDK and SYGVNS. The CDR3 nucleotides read TGTGCCAGCAGTAATATTAAAGAGACCCAGTACTTC. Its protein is CASSNIKETQYF.

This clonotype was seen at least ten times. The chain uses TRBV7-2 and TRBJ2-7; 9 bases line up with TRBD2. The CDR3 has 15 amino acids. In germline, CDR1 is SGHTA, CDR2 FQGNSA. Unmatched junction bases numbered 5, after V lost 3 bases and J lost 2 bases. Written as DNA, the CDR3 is TGTGCCAGCAGCTTTGAAGCGGGAGGACCCTACGAGCAGTACTTC. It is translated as CASSFEAGGPYEQYF.

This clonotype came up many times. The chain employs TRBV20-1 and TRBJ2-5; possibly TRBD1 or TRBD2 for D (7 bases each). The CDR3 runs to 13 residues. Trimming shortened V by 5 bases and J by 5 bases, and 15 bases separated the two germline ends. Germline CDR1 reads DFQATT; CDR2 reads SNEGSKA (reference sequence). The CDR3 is CSAPGGGQETQYF. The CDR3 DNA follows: TGCAGTGCTCCGGGCGGGGGACAGGAGACCCAGTACTTC.

In DNA form, the CDR3 reads TGTGCCAGCAGTGAACGGCCTAGCGGGAGGTTGTCCTACAATGAGCAGTTCTTC. It is translated as CASSERPSGRLSYNEQFF. This chain joins TRBV6-1 and TRBJ2-1, with 11 bases identical to TRBD2. The CDR3 loop spans 18 amino acids. Germline V gene data show CDR1 as MNHNS and CDR2 as SASEGT. V was clipped by 2 bases and J by 1 base; unmatched bases: 7.

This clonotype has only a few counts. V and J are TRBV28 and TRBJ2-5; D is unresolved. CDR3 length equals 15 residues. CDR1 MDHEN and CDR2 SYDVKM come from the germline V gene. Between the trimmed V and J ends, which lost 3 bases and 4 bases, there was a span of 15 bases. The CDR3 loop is CASSFGPTPPETQYF. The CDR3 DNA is TGTGCCAGCAGTTTCGGGCCTACACCCCCAGAGACCCAGTACTTC.

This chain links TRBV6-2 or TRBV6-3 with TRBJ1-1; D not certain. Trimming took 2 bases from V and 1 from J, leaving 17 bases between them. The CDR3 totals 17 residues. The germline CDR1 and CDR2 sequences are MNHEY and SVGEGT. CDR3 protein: CASSYHREALGNTEAFF. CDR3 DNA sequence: TGTGCCAGCAGTTACCATCGAGAGGCTCTCGGGAACACTGAAGCTTTCTTT.

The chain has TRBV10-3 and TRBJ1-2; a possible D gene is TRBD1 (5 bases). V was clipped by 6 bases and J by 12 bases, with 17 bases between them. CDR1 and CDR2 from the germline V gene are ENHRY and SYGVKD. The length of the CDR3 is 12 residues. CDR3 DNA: TGTGCCATCAGCGGTGATGGGGCTCCCCACACCTTC. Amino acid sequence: CAISGDGAPHTF.

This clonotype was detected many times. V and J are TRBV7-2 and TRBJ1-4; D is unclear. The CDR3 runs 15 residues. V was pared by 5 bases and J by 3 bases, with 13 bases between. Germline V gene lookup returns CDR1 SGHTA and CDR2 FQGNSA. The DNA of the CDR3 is TGTGCCAGCAGCCCTAGGACGGATTCTAATGAAAAACTGTTTTTT. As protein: CASSPRTDSNEKLFF.

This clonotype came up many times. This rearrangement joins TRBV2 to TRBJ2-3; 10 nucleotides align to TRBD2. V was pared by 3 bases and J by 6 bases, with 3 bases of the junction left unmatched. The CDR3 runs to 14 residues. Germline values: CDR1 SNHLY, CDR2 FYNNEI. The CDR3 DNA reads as TGTGCCAGCAGTGAGGCTAGCGGGAGTGATACGCAGTATTTT. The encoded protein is CASSEASGSDTQYF.

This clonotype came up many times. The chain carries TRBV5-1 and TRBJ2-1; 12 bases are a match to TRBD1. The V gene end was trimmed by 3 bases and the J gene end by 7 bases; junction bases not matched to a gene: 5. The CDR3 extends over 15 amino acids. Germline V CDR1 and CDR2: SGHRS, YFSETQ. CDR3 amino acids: CASSSGQGARNEQFF. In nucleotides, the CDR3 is TGCGCCAGCAGCTCGGGACAGGGGGCAAGGAATGAGCAGTTCTTC.

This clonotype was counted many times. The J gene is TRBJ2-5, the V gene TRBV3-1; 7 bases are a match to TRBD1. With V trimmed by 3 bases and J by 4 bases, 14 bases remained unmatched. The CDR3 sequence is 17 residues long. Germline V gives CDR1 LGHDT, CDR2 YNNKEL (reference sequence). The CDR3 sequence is CASSQDQRQGMGETQYF. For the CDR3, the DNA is TGTGCCAGCAGCCAGGATCAAAGACAGGGAATGGGAGAGACCCAGTACTTC.

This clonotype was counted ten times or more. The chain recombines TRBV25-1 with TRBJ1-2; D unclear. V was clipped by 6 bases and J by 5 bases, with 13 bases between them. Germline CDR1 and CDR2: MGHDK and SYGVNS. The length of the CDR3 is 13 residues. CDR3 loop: CASSPGGNYGYTF. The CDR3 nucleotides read TGTGCCAGCAGCCCGGGAGGAAATTATGGCTACACCTTC.

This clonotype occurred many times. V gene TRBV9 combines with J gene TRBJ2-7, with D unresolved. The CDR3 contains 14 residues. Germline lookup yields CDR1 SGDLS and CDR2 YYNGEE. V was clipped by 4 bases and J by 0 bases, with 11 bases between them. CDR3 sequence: CASSLRPSSYEQYF. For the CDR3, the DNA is TGTGCCAGCAGCTTAAGACCAAGCTCCTACGAGCAGTACTTC.

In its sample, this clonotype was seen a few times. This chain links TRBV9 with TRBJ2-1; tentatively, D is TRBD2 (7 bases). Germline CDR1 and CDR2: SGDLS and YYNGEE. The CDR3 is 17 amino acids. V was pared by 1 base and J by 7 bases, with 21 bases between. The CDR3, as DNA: TGTGCCAGCAGCGTAACCCGAATGGGGGGGGCGCGGAATGAGCAGTTCTTC. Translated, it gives CASSVTRMGGARNEQFF.